This entry is about one T cell receptor (beta chain). Its recognized antigen is unknown. No much larger clonotype is one base removed from it; base qualities were not supplied. One collaborating source in Seattle enrolled patients during active infection and followed them longitudinally through the course of disease. Each collaborating institution followed its own protocols to collect whole blood in K2EDTA tubes. For TCRbeta analysis, collaborators shipped samples in one of three forms: frozen whole blood, isolated PBMCs, or DNA extracted from either of those sample types. TCRbeta CDR3 regions were amplified from genomic DNA by means of the immunoSEQ Assay, a bias-controlled multiplex PCR. In the source study's methods: The number of nucleated cells in each sample was estimated by amplification of reference gene primers within the assay. To quantify the absolute abundance of each unique TCRbeta CDR3 rearrangement, sequence reads were collapsed and filtered. For each sample, productive Simpson clonality was calculated as the square root of Simpson's diversity index across productive rearrangements. TCRdb limited this immuneACCESS table to in-frame rearrangements with V and J called. A share of clones is missing; checked studies link under half to unresolved V genes, and the rest is unexplained. V and J calls and clone size follow that table, whereas D and trimming were derived from the DNA. Counted in this sample were about 530,000 clones; roughly 91% of them appeared once. Jointly, the top ten make up around 8% of the sample.

The sample originates from a study of blood T cell repertoires in COVID-19 (dated by TCRdb to the early 2020s). Background for the entire study: Samples covering the acute and convalescent phases of COVID-19 were provided by collaborators in the United States, Italy and Spain. Sample metadata almost always included a de-identified subject ID, COVID-19 status, age in years and sex. The prospective study material was composed of cDNA or gDNA derived from T cells, B-cell-depleted T cells, or PBMCs. The repertoires were released in a freely available public database meant as a resource for research on the immune response to SARS-CoV-2. The dataset comprised deeply sampled blood TCRbeta repertoires from subjects exposed to, actively infected with, or recovered from COVID-19. The samples were drawn from the first 160 participants of the ongoing ImmuneRACE study and from under 1,500 subjects provided by 6 global collaborators. Where HLA class I and class II types were available, the types were taken from metadata supplied by the sample provider, not from assay-based typing.

Findings and caveats that apply to the study as a whole: How much clinical and demographic metadata was included differed by source and by participant, and the metadata was provided uncurated.

V sheds 0 bases and J sheds 3 bases, leaving 9 bases between their ends. The CDR3 covers 15 residues, taking in both the cysteine and the phenylalanine. This entry keeps only the CDR3 DNA: 45 bases, framed from base 1. In the germline V gene, CDR1 corresponds to SGHRS and CDR2 to YFSETQ. Sequencing input: peripheral blood. The rearranged chain carries TRBV5-1 and TRBJ2-2, with no reliable assignment of the D segment. The TCR was taken from a woman aged 45-59 years with COVID-19, enrolled during active disease. The DNA sequence follows: TGCGCCAGCAGCTTGGGGGCGTCCGACACCGGGGAGCTGTTTTTT. The encoded protein is CASSLGASDTGELFF.